The 27 T cell receptor beta chains below come from one sample, sequenced in a study of cytomegalovirus exposure and HLA in healthy donors. Profiling relied on immunoSEQ multiplex PCR, and the TCRdb table lists in-frame clones only, not all of them. Of more than 45,000 clones in the sample, around nine tenths were seen once. Sequencing was performed on PBMCs. The receptors come from a woman in her twenties or thirties in good health and CMV-seronegative.

V and J are TRBV14 and TRBJ2-1; no clear D. The V end lost 0 bases, the J end lost 10 bases, and 10 bases lay between the germline ends. Germline CDR1 reads SGHDN; CDR2 reads FVKESK. This CDR3 is 13 amino acids long. CDR3 in DNA: TGTGCCAGCAGCCAAGACCCCGGTTTAGAGCAGTTCTTC. As protein: CASSQDPGLEQFF.

V gene TRBV7-2 combines with J gene TRBJ2-7, with D possibly TRBD2 on 6 matching bases. Germline V gives CDR1 SGHTA, CDR2 FQGNSA. V lost 5 bases to trimming and J lost 2 bases, with 13 bases between them. The CDR3 is 14 amino acids. CDR3 nucleotide sequence: TGTGCCAGCAGCATAAACGCGGGGACCTACGAGCAGTACTTC. Translation gives CASSINAGTYEQYF.

The chain couples TRBV7-2 to TRBJ2-1; 10 bases agree with TRBD2. The junction had 1 base not matched to a gene; V was cut back by 5 bases and J by 0 bases. CDR1 SGHTA and CDR2 FQGNSA come from the germline V gene. This CDR3 is built from 15 residues. This CDR3 is CASSASGSSYNEQFF. The DNA of the CDR3 is TGTGCCAGCAGCGCTAGCGGGAGCTCCTACAATGAGCAGTTCTTC.

J is TRBJ2-1 and V is TRBV11-3; the match to TRBD2 covers 7 bases. Germline CDR1 and CDR2: SGHNT and YENEEA. The CDR3 spans 18 residues. Trimming took 0 bases from V and 7 from J; bases not matched to a gene: 15. The CDR3 coding sequence is TGTGCCAGCAGCTTAGAAACTACTAGCGTAACTTTTAGGAATGAGCAGTTCTTC. Amino acid sequence: CASSLETTSVTFRNEQFF.

The chain couples TRBV2 to TRBJ2-1, with D perhaps matching TRBD1 (6 bases). V gave up 5 bases and J gave up 5 bases, with 10 bases separating them. The CDR3 has 13 residues. The germline V gene has CDR1 SNHLY and CDR2 FYNNEI. The CDR3, as DNA: TGTGCCAGCAGTTTTTCAGGGGACAATGAGCAGTTCTTC. This gives the protein CASSFSGDNEQFF.

The V and J genes are TRBV14 and TRBJ2-7; tentatively, D is TRBD2 (5 bases). V shed 6 bases and J shed 9 bases, with 12 bases lying between them. In germline, CDR1 is SGHDN, CDR2 FVKESK. This CDR3 contains 11 residues. CDR3 coding DNA: TGTGCCAGCAGTCGAGGGTCCGGGCAGTACTTC. Translating gives CASSRGSGQYF.

The rearrangement uses TRBV10-3 and TRBJ2-1; 8 bases line up with TRBD2. CDR3 length: 14 residues. Per the germline V gene, CDR1 is ENHRY and CDR2 is SYGVKD. The V segment lost 7 bases and the J segment 6 bases; nucleotides outside the gene matches: 8. The CDR3 sequence: CAIMREATGNEQFF. For the CDR3, the DNA is TGTGCCATCATGCGGGAGGCCACCGGCAATGAGCAGTTCTTC.

V usage is TRBV7-2 and J usage is TRBJ2-7; TRBD2 matches at 9 bases. In germline, CDR1 is SGHTA, CDR2 FQGNSA. The V and J ends lost 7 bases and 0 bases, in that order; junction bases with no gene match: 13. The CDR3 loop spans 17 amino acids. The CDR3 DNA sequence: TGTGCCAGCACTACAATGGCTAGCGGGGACCTCTCCTACGAGCAGTACTTC. Residues: CASTTMASGDLSYEQYF.

This clone has only one observation. This chain uses TRBV29-1 with TRBJ2-3, with 11 bases aligning to TRBD1. Unmatched junction bases numbered 6, after V lost 6 bases and J lost 4 bases. CDR1 and CDR2 (germline): SQVTM, ANQGSEA. CDR3 size: 14 residues. In DNA, the CDR3 is TGCAGCGTGACTCGGACAGGGGGCCCAGATACGCAGTATTTT. Its translation is CSVTRTGGPDTQYF.

Only one count was recorded for this clone. The chain joins TRBV6-1 to TRBJ2-5, with 15 bases lining up with TRBD2. This CDR3 is 15 amino acids long. Germline CDR1 MNHNS, CDR2 SASEGT. Unmatched junction bases numbered 4, after V lost 6 bases and J lost 5 bases. The CDR3 sequence is CASRPGLAGGETQYF. CDR3 DNA: TGTGCCAGCAGACCGGGACTAGCGGGAGGCGAGACCCAGTACTTC.

This chain uses TRBV6-5 with TRBJ1-3; D is unclear. V lost 4 bases and J 0 bases, leaving 13 bases between the germline ends. Germline CDR1 MNHEY, CDR2 SVGAGI. The CDR3 loop spans 16 amino acids. CDR3 DNA: TGTGCCAGCAGTTTCTCGGGGAGGGCCTCTGGAAACACCATATATTTT. It encodes CASSFSGRASGNTIYF.

V and J are TRBV5-4 and TRBJ2-3; D is unclear. The CDR3 length is 14 residues. Germline-derived CDR1 and CDR2 are SGHNT and YYREEE (reference sequence). Between the trimmed V and J ends, which lost 4 bases and 5 bases, there was a span of 14 bases. The CDR3 sequence is CASSPWSTLDTQYF. For the CDR3, the DNA is TGTGCCAGCAGCCCTTGGTCCACATTAGATACGCAGTATTTT.

The genes are TRBV5-4 and TRBJ2-7; possibly TRBD1 for D (6 bases). Germline lookup yields CDR1 SGHNT and CDR2 YYREEE (reference sequence). This CDR3 has 16 residues. V lost 1 base and J lost 0, with 14 bases in between. DNA for the CDR3: TGTGCCAGCAGCTTGAGGACAGACGACTTCTCCTACGAGCAGTACTTC. Translated: CASSLRTDDFSYEQYF.

The chain links TRBV7-8 to TRBJ2-3; TRBD2 matches at 13 bases. Trimming took 6 bases from V and 1 from J; bases not matched to a gene: 13. This CDR3 is 19 amino acids long. CDR1 and CDR2 from the germline V gene are SGHVS and FQNEAQ. The CDR3 loop is CASRPLPGLAGRGTDTQYF. Here the CDR3 DNA reads TGTGCCAGCAGACCATTACCGGGACTAGCGGGGAGGGGCACAGATACGCAGTATTTT.

This rearrangement joins TRBV30 to TRBJ2-1, with 7 bases fitting TRBD2. J lost 2 bases, V lost 2 bases, and 3 bases had no gene match. The CDR3 totals 14 residues. CDR1 and CDR2 (germline): GTSNPN, SVGIG (reference sequence). CDR3 region: CAWSRLAAYNEQFF. CDR3 DNA sequence: TGTGCCTGGAGTCGTCTAGCGGCCTACAATGAGCAGTTCTTC.

This sequence joins TRBV9 and TRBJ1-2; TRBD1 matches 8 bases. The CDR3 sequence is 14 residues long. Germline trimming cut 3 bases from V and 5 bases from J; bases unmatched to any gene: 6. CDR1 is SGDLS and CDR2 is YYNGEE in the germline V gene. CDR3 residues: CASSANQGAYGYTF. In nucleotides, the CDR3 is TGTGCCAGCAGCGCGAACCAGGGGGCATATGGCTACACCTTC.

V and J are TRBV19 and TRBJ1-1, with no clear D. Germline-derived CDR1 and CDR2 are LNHDA and SQIVND (reference sequence). Deletions cut 3 bases from V and 0 bases from J, with 17 bases between. This CDR3 comprises 17 residues. The CDR3 is CASSMGSPTYMNTEAFF. The CDR3 DNA reads as TGTGCCAGTAGTATGGGCAGTCCCACTTACATGAACACTGAAGCTTTCTTT.

Only one count was recorded for this clone. V is TRBV6-5 and J is TRBJ2-7, with 7 bases lining up with TRBD2. Germline CDR1 and CDR2: MNHEY and SVGAGI. This CDR3 is 13 amino acids long. Trimming at V came to 5 bases and at J to 3 bases, leaving 4 bases not matched to a gene. The CDR3 region has the DNA TGTGCCAGCAGTAGCCTAGCGGTCTACGAGCAGTACTTC. As protein: CASSSLAVYEQYF.

The chain uses TRBV5-1 and TRBJ2-1, with TRBD2 matching 9 bases. The CDR3 length is 16 residues. Looked up from germline, CDR1 is SGHRS and CDR2 is YFSETQ. With 1 base clipped from V and 8 bases from J, the junction kept 10 bases outside the gene matches. The CDR3 nucleotides are TGCGCCAGCAGCTTGATTAGCGGGAGAGGATTTGATGAGCAGTTCTTC. Translated, it gives CASSLISGRGFDEQFF.

This clone was recorded once. This rearrangement joins TRBV5-6 to TRBJ2-2, with D possibly matching TRBD2 (5 bases). CDR3 length: 15 amino acids. CDR1 is SGHDT, CDR2 YYEEEE, per germline. Trimming took 4 bases from V and 0 from J, leaving 10 bases between them. CDR3 coding DNA: TGTGCCAGCAGCGCGGCGAGGGCGAACACCGGGGAGCTGTTTTTT. Amino acids: CASSAARANTGELFF.

Concerning this clone: One end of the junction varies from germline; a read error may be responsible. The rearrangement joins TRBV27 to TRBJ1-1; D is undetermined. The germline CDR1 and CDR2 sequences are MNHEY and SMNVEV (reference sequence). The CDR3 spans 12 residues. The CDR3 sequence is CASWTAGGETFF. CDR3 coding DNA: TGTGCCAGCTGGACCGCGGGTGGTGAAACTTTCTTT.

The genes are TRBV15 and TRBJ2-6; D unclear. CDR3 length: 17 amino acids. The germline V gene encodes CDR1 LNHNV and CDR2 YYDKDF (reference sequence). V shed 0 bases and J shed 0 bases, with 9 bases lying between them. The CDR3 sequence is CATSRDTVTSGANVLTF. The CDR3 bases are TGTGCCACCAGCAGAGACACAGTGACCTCTGGGGCCAACGTCCTGACTTTC.

This clone was detected only once. The CDR3: CASRDVGGSATEAFF. As DNA, the CDR3 is TGTGCCAGCAGGGACGTTGGGGGCTCAGCCACTGAAGCTTTCTTT. The chain carries TRBV2 and TRBJ1-1; TRBD1 is a possible D gene (6 bases). V was pared by 6 bases and J by 4 bases, with 18 bases between. CDR1 and CDR2 from the germline V gene are SNHLY and FYNNEI. This CDR3 contains 15 residues.

The chain is built from TRBV19 and TRBJ2-7; D perhaps matches TRBD2 (6 bases). The germline V and J ends were trimmed by 6 bases and 0 bases, with 12 bases remaining between them. The V gene's germline CDR1 is LNHDA and CDR2 SQIVND (reference sequence). The CDR3 has 14 amino acids. CDR3 DNA: TGTGCCAGTAGGTTTAGCGGCTCCTCCTACGAGCAGTACTTC. Translating gives CASRFSGSSYEQYF.

In DNA, the CDR3 is TGTGCCAGCAGCCCCCGTGAGGGAAACTACGAGCAGTACTTC. It translates to CASSPREGNYEQYF. This chain connects TRBV5-5 to TRBJ2-7; TRBD2 is a possible D gene (5 bases). V was shortened by 4 bases and J by 3 bases, with 14 bases between the two germline ends. This CDR3 is built from 14 residues. In germline, CDR1 is SGHKS, CDR2 YYEKEE (reference sequence).

This rearrangement joins TRBV19 to TRBJ2-1; the match to TRBD1 covers 7 bases. The CDR3 spans 13 residues. The germline V gene encodes CDR1 LNHDA and CDR2 SQIVND (reference sequence). Germline trimming cut 5 bases from V and 7 bases from J; bases unmatched to any gene: 5. The CDR3 region is CASSPPDRNEQFF. CDR3 bases: TGTGCCAGTAGTCCCCCGGACAGGAATGAGCAGTTCTTC.

This clone was observed a single time. The chain combines TRBV11-2 with TRBJ2-7; a weak D match, TRBD1 (5 bases). Germline V CDR1 and CDR2: SGHAT, FQNNGV. This CDR3 is 20 amino acids long. Trimming cost V 0 bases and J 0 bases, with 24 bases left between them. This chain's CDR3 is CASSLDRAPSRLSSSYEQYF. The CDR3 nucleotides are TGTGCCAGCAGCTTAGACAGGGCTCCCTCCCGGTTATCAAGCTCCTACGAGCAGTACTTC.